This TCR beta chain was recorded in a study of human T cells and chemical hapten exposure. Study details: Patients, mostly women, had alopecia areata, alopecia totalis or alopecia universalis. Study findings and constraints: High-frequency TCRs, those above 1 in 1000, stayed the same after DPC sensitization. Controls had significantly fewer large CDR3 similarity clusters than were formed by expanded TCRs.

This clonotype appeared a few times. Its matching antigen is unknown. TCRdb fed the RACE reads into MiXCR, producing one record per CDR3 protein. The top ten hold 1.5% to 2% of the sample, which has 150,000 to 200,000 distinct CDR3 sequences, about 14% seen once. This sample's time point: patch test 1, 2 weeks after DPC sensitization. Indicated treatment: therapeutic diphenylcyclopropenone sensitization with weekly scalp DPC. Sample donors consisted of patients with alopecia, aged 18 to 70 years, who were suitable for DPC. Trimming shortened V by 5 bases and J by 12 bases, and 17 bases separated the two germline ends. Germline values: CDR1 SNHLY, CDR2 FYNNEI. The CDR3 is 12 residues long.

This receptor was identified in a woman in her twenties or thirties with alopecia areata. Some clones in this sample may be carry-over from other donors' samples. The rearrangement links TRBV2 to TRBJ2-7; D possibly corresponds to TRBD1 (6 bases). The material was whole blood, obtained in connection with sensitization to the hapten diphenylcyclopropenone (DPC). CDR3 residues: CASSKQQGTPYF. The CDR3 nucleotides are TGTGCCAGCAGTAAACAACAGGGCACGCCGTACTTC.